The clone carrying this TCR beta chain was counted once. This sample stems from a study of blood T cell repertoires in COVID-19. This CDR3 has 15 residues. V lost 4 bases to trimming and J lost 3 bases, with 13 bases between them. Per the germline V gene, CDR1 is MNHEY and CDR2 is SMNVEV (reference sequence). The protocol was immunoSEQ multiplex PCR, while the TCRdb copy is restricted to in-frame clones and leaves out a portion. In the table there are more than 150,000 clones, roughly 90% of which are singletons. This chain connects TRBV27 to TRBJ2-4, with a tentative D call TRBD1 (6 bases). The clonotype originates from a man aged 65 to 79 with active or convalescent COVID-19. What was sequenced was peripheral blood. The CDR3 spells CASSSTGRGKNIQYF. In nucleotides, the CDR3 is TGTGCCAGCAGTTCGACAGGACGGGGCAAAAACATTCAGTACTTC.